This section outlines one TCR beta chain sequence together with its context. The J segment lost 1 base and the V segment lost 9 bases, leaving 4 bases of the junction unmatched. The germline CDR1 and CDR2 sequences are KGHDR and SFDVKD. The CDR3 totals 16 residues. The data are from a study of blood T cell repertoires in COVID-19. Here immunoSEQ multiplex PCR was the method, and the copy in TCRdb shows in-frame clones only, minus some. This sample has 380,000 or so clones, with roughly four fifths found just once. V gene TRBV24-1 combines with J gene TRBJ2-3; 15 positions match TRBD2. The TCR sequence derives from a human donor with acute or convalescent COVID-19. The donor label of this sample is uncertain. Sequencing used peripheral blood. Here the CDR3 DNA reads TGTGCCACCGGGACTAGCGGGGGGTTCGGCACAGATACGCAGTATTTT. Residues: CATGTSGGFGTDTQYF.